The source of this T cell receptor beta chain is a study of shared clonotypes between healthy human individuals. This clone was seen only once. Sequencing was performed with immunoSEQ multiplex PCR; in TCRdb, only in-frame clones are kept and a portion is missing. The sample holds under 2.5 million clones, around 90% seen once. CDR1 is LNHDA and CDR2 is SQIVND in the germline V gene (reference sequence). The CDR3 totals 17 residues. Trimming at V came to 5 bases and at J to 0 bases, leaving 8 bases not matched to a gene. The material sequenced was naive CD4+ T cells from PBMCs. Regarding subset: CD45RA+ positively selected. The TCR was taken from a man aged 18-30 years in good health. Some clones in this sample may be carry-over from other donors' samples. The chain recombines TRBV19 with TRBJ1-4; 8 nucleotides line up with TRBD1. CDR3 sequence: CASSPPGQAPTNEKLFF. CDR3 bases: TGTGCCAGTAGTCCACCGGGACAGGCACCAACTAATGAAAAACTGTTTTTT.